A single sample gave rise to the 10 T cell receptor beta chains below, sequenced in a study of metastatic and nonmetastatic thyroid tumors. TCRdb re-called the PCR reads through MiXCR. The sample shows tens of thousands of clones, around 17% of them seen only once. Every patient was untreated before thyroid surgery. Sequenced material: blood. Receptors originate from a female donor with papillary thyroid cancer or a benign thyroid nodule (not recorded which). Some clones in this sample may be carry-over from other donors' samples.

This clone has a count of ten or more. The rearrangement links TRBV6-1 to TRBJ1-1; D ambiguous. Germline-derived CDR1 and CDR2 are MNHNS and SASEGT. V dropped 8 bases and J dropped 0 bases, with 16 bases sitting between them. The CDR3 has 15 residues. The CDR3 region has the DNA TGTGCCAGCGTGAGTACGGGGTGGATGAACACTGAAGCTTTCTTT. Translating it yields CASVSTGWMNTEAFF.

The sample holds many counts of this clone. The chain couples TRBV27 to TRBJ2-1; D might be TRBD1 or TRBD2, each matching 6 bases. The CDR3 runs 13 residues. V was shortened by 4 bases and J by 7 bases, with 11 bases between the two germline ends. The germline V gene has CDR1 MNHEY and CDR2 SMNVEV (reference sequence). The CDR3 DNA is TGTGCCAGCAGTTCGGGGGCCTGGAATGAGCAGTTCTTC. Amino acids: CASSSGAWNEQFF.

This clone was counted ten times or more. V is TRBV9 and J is TRBJ2-7; tentative D call: TRBD2 (5 bases). Between the trimmed V and J ends, which lost 4 bases and 0 bases, there was a span of 11 bases. The germline V gene has CDR1 SGDLS and CDR2 YYNGEE. The CDR3 covers 14 residues. CDR3 residues: CASSPRRSSYEQYF. CDR3 DNA sequence: TGTGCCAGCAGCCCCCGGAGGAGCTCCTACGAGCAGTACTTC.

This clone was recorded at least ten times. Additional DNA sequences in this sample encode the identical CDR3. The chain carries TRBV5-1 and TRBJ1-2; D possibly corresponds to TRBD1 (6 bases). Between the trimmed V and J ends, which lost 4 bases and 4 bases, there was a span of 14 bases. Germline CDR1 and CDR2: SGHRS and YFSETQ. The CDR3 spans 14 residues. The CDR3 coding sequence is TGCGCCAGCAGCGCCTCGGGGGCGGTCTATGGCTACACCTTC. Translated, it gives CASSASGAVYGYTF. The full variable domain, rest sourced from reference TRBV5-1 and TRBJ1-2, is KAGVTQTPRYLIKTRGQQVTLSCSPISGHRSVSWYQQTPGQGLQFLFEYFSETQRNKGNFPGRFSGRQFSNSRSEMNVSTLELGDSALYLCASSASGAVYGYTFGSGTRLTVV.

This clone came up many times. The V and J genes are TRBV7-9 and TRBJ2-3; TRBD1 might be the D (6 bases). Germline CDR1 and CDR2: SEHNR and FQNEAQ (reference sequence). The CDR3 runs 15 residues. V was cut by 2 bases and J by 2 bases, with 11 bases left in between. The CDR3 loop reads CASSLSTGPTDTQYF. The CDR3 nucleotides read TGTGCCAGCAGCTTAAGTACAGGGCCCACAGATACGCAGTATTTT.

This clone has ten or more counts. The rearrangement uses TRBV27 and TRBJ1-2, with D possibly TRBD1 on 6 matching bases. The ends were cut back, 6 bases at V and 5 bases at J, with 13 bases in the middle. The CDR3 loop spans 13 amino acids. Germline CDR1 reads MNHEY; CDR2 reads SMNVEV (reference sequence). The CDR3 region is CASRGGARYGYTF. CDR3 coding DNA: TGTGCCAGCAGAGGGGGGGCGCGATATGGCTACACCTTC.

This clone occurred many times. The chain has TRBV5-5 and TRBJ1-1; 7 nucleotides align to TRBD1. Per germline, CDR1 SGHKS and CDR2 YYEKEE (reference sequence). This CDR3 contains 15 residues. With V trimmed by 0 bases and J by 1 base, 3 bases remained unmatched. The CDR3 sequence is CASSLGAGGNTEAFF. CDR3 in DNA: TGTGCCAGCAGCTTGGGGGCAGGGGGGAACACTGAAGCTTTCTTT.

This clone has at least ten counts. The chain combines TRBV20-1 with TRBJ1-3; TRBD1 is a possible D gene (6 bases). Deletions cut 5 bases from V and 0 bases from J, with 14 bases between. The CDR3 contains 15 residues. Germline V lookup: CDR1 DFQATT, CDR2 SNEGSKA (reference sequence). CDR3 loop: CSARTGTSSGNTIYF. CDR3 in DNA: TGCAGTGCTCGCACCGGGACATCCTCTGGAAACACCATATATTTT.

The CDR3 region has the DNA TGCGCCAGCAGCCAAGTTTTGGACACAAAAAATTCACCCCTCCACTTT. Amino acids: CASSQVLDTKNSPLHF. The chain has TRBV4-1 and TRBJ1-6; maybe TRBD1 (5 bases). Germline CDR1 MGHRA, CDR2 YSYEKL. The length of the CDR3 is 16 residues. Trimming shortened V by 1 base and J by 7 bases, and 14 bases separated the two germline ends.

This clone has at least ten counts. CDR3 sequence: CASKTSGTGELFF. CDR3 coding DNA: TGTGCCAGCAAGACTAGCGGAACCGGGGAGCTGTTTTTT. The V and J genes are TRBV19 and TRBJ2-2, with TRBD2 identical over 9 bases. Germline loops: CDR1 LNHDA, CDR2 SQIVND (reference sequence). Trimming removed 9 bases from V and 5 bases from J; junction bases left unmatched: 4. There are 13 residues in the CDR3.